Listed here is a single T cell receptor (beta chain). Its antigen is unknown. This record belongs to a study of T cell responses to AZD1222 COVID-19 vaccine. Study-wide findings and caveats: Only five or six AZD1222 recipients were seropositive at baseline.

Repertoires were generated with immunoSEQ multiplex PCR, while TCRdb's copy carries only in-frame clones and drops some. The sample holds more than 95,000 clones; about 90% are singletons and the top ten take about 10%. The sequencing here drew on peripheral blood, taken on day 0 of AZD1222 vaccination. The sequence came from an adult in good health.

CDR3 in amino acids: CASSLAGVKETQYF. The CDR3 DNA follows: TGTGCCAGCAGCTTGGCGGGAGTGAAAGAGACCCAGTACTTC. The chain joins TRBV5-4 to TRBJ2-5, with a weak D call TRBD2 (6 bases). The CDR3 covers 14 residues. Between the trimmed V and J ends, which lost 0 bases and 3 bases, there was a span of 9 bases. Germline assignment: CDR1 SGHNT and CDR2 YYREEE (reference sequence).